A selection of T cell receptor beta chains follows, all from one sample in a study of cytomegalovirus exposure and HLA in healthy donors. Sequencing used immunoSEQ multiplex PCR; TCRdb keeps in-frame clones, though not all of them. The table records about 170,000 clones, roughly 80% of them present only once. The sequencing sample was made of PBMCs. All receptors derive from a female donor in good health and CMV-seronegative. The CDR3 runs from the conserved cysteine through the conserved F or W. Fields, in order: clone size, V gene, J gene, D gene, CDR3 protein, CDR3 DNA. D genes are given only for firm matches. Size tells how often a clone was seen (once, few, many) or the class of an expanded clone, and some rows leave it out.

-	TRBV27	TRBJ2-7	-	CASSWSRSGEQYF	TGTGCCAGCAGTTGGTCGAGGAGTGGCGAGCAGTACTTC
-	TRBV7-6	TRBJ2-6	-	CASSLEATGSGANVLTF	TGTGCCAGCAGCTTAGAAGCCACGGGGTCTGGGGCCAACGTCCTGACTTTC
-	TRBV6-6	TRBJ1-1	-	CASSQGGRGAEAFF	TGTGCCAGCAGTCAAGGCGGCAGGGGAGCTGAAGCTTTCTTT
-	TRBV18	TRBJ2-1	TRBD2	CASSPRGHGIAGGIDEQFF	TGTGCCAGCTCACCACGGGGCCACGGGATTGCGGGGGGGATCGATGAGCAGTTCTTC
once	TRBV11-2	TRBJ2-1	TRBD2	CASSLVREGNNEQFF	TGTGCCAGCAGCTTAGTGCGGGAGGGAAACAATGAGCAGTTCTTC
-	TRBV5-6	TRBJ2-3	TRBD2	CASSLEAGGPDTQYF	TGTGCCAGCAGCTTAGAAGCGGGAGGTCCAGATACGCAGTATTTT
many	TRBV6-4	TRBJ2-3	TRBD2	CASSASGGSTDTQYF	TGTGCCAGCAGTGCTAGCGGGGGGAGCACAGATACGCAGTATTTT
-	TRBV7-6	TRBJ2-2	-	CASSLKTPANTGELFF	TGTGCCAGCAGCTTAAAGACACCCGCGAACACCGGGGAGCTGTTTTTT
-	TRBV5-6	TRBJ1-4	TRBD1	CASSLYAWTGQGTNEKLFF	TGTGCCAGCAGCTTGTATGCGTGGACAGGGCAAGGGACTAATGAAAAACTGTTTTTT
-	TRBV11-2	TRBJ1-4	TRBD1	CASSSGQGNEKLFF	TGTGCCAGCAGCTCGGGACAGGGTAATGAAAAACTGTTTTTT